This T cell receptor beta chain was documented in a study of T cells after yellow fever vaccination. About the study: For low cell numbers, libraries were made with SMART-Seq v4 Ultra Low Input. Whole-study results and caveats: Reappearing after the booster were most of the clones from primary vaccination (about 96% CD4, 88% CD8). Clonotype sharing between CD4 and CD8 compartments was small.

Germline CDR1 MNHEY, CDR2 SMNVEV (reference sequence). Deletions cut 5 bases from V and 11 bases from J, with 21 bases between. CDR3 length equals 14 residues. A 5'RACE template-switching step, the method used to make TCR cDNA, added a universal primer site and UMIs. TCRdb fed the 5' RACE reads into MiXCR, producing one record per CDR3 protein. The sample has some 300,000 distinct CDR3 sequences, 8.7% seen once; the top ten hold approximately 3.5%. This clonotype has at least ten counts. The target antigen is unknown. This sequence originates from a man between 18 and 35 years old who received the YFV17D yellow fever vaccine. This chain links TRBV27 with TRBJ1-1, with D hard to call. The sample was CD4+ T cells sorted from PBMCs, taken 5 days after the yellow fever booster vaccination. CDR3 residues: CASSPMSLGGRAFF. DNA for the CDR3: TGTGCCAGCAGTCCTATGTCACTTGGAGGAAGGGCTTTCTTT.